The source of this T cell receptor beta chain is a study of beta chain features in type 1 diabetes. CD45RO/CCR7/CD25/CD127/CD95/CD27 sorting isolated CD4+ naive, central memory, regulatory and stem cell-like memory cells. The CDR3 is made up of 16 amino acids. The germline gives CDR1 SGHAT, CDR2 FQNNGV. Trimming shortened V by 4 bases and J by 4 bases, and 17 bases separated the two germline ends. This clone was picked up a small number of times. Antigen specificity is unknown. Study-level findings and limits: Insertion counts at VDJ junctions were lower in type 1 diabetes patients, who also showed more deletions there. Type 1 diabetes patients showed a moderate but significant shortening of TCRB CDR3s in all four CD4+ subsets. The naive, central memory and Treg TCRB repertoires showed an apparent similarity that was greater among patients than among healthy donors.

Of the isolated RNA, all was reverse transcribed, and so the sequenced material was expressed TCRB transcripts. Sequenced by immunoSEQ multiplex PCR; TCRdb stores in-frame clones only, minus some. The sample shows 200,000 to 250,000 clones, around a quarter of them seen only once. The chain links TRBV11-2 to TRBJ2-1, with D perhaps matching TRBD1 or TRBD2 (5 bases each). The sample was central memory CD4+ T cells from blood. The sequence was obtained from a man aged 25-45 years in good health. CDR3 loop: CASSSIQGDYYNEQFF. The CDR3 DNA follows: TGTGCCAGCAGCTCGATTCAGGGAGATTATTACAATGAGCAGTTCTTC.